The clone carrying this TCR beta chain has only a few counts. Its antigen is still unknown. Primers used in a second PCR of about 7 to 12 cycles were a sample-barcoded 5' primer and a J-beta primer mix. A single record per CDR3 protein comes from TCRdb applying MiXCR to the 5' RACE reads. The sample lists about 700,000 distinct CDR3 sequences, around 32% seen once, with roughly 15% in the top ten. Each sample yielded at least 6 million isolated PBMCs. The total RNA that was extracted per sample amounted to at least 5.5 micrograms. This record belongs to a study of blood T cells in healthy people across ages. Study observations and caveats: It was not known whether donors were CMV positive (a possible confounder of expanded clonotype changes).

Sequencing was performed on blood. The clonotype originates from a woman of 80 years or more in good health.

The CDR3 region has the DNA TGTGCCAGCAGCGTAGCTTATTGGGGGGAGAACACCGGGGAGCTGTTTTTT. As protein: CASSVAYWGENTGELFF. This chain connects TRBV9 to TRBJ2-2, with D tentatively TRBD2 (6 bases). Germline CDR1 and CDR2: SGDLS and YYNGEE. The CDR3 has 17 amino acids. Trimming shortened V by 0 bases and J by 1 base, and 13 bases separated the two germline ends.